This T cell receptor beta chain derives from a study of shared clonotypes between healthy human individuals. Repertoires were generated with immunoSEQ multiplex PCR, while TCRdb's copy carries only in-frame clones and drops some. The data show approximately 1.4 million clones, under 99% seen once. This clone was counted once. Germline V gene lookup returns CDR1 SQVTM and CDR2 ANQGSEA. The CDR3 runs to 13 residues. V dropped 4 bases and J dropped 4; count of bases not matched to a gene: 2. Sequencing was carried out using naive CD4+ T cells sorted from blood. Indicated subset: CD45RA+ positively selected. This chain links TRBV29-1 with TRBJ2-1; 9 bases agree with TRBD2. This receptor was taken from a man under 40 in good health. CDR3 nucleotides: TGCAGCGTTGCGGGACTAGCTTACAATGAGCAGTTCTTC. It is translated as CSVAGLAYNEQFF.